Following are 2 T cell receptor beta chains from one sample sequenced in a study of blood T cell repertoires in COVID-19. TCRdb keeps only in-frame clones here, not all; method: immunoSEQ multiplex PCR. The table shows some 190,000 clones, with approximately 85% occurring only once. Sequenced sample: peripheral blood. These receptors came from a man in his 60s with acute or convalescent COVID-19.

J is TRBJ2-2 and V is TRBV7-3; D gene ambiguous. The CDR3 is 15 residues long. Germline CDR1 reads SGHTA; CDR2 reads FQGTGA. Trimming shortened V by 1 base and J by 2 bases, and 8 bases separated the two germline ends. CDR3 sequence reads: CASSLRDRNTGELFF. Written as DNA, the CDR3 is TGTGCCAGCAGCTTAAGAGATCGAAACACCGGGGAGCTGTTTTTT.

The chain is built from TRBV18 and TRBJ2-3; 8 bases map to TRBD2. J gave up 2 bases and V 1 base, and 2 bases lay outside the gene matches. The CDR3 contains 15 residues. CDR1 is KGHSH, CDR2 LQKENI, per germline. The CDR3 spells CASSPLAGNTDTQYF. CDR3 DNA sequence: TGTGCCAGCTCACCACTAGCGGGGAACACAGATACGCAGTATTTT.